Listed below are T cell receptor beta chains from one sample, sequenced in a study of blood T cell repertoires in COVID-19. Assay used: immunoSEQ multiplex PCR; TCRdb lists only in-frame clones, some missing. The sample has some 69,000 clones, roughly 90% seen once; the top ten hold over 1%. Sequencing used peripheral blood. These receptors all come from a man between 60 and 70 years old with acute or convalescent COVID-19. Each CDR3 is given with its conserved first and last residue. A D gene is named only where the DNA matches it firmly.

D gene	V gene	J gene	CDR3 DNA	CDR3 protein
-	TRBV2	TRBJ1-1	TGTGCCAGCAGTGAAGACTGGAGGGCTTTCTTT	CASSEDWRAFF
-	TRBV2	TRBJ1-5	TGTGCCAGCAGTGTTCGGGGGGAACAGCCCCAGCATTTT	CASSVRGEQPQHF
-	TRBV29-1	TRBJ2-7	TGCAGCGTTGAAGATGAGGGCAGCTACGAGCAGTACTTC	CSVEDEGSYEQYF
TRBD1	TRBV5-1	TRBJ1-6	TGCGCCAGCAGCTTGGATTCGGACAGGGGGGGATCACCCCTCCACTTT	CASSLDSDRGGSPLHF
TRBD1	TRBV3-1/TRBV3-2	TRBJ1-2	TGTGCCAGCAGCCATATGAACACAGGGGTCGGCTACACCTTC	CASSHMNTGVGYTF
-	TRBV5-6	TRBJ1-2	TGTGCCAGCACCTGGCGGGAGGGAATTCGTGGCTACACCTTC	CASTWREGIRGYTF
-	TRBV11-2	TRBJ2-6	TGTGCCAGCAGTACTAGCCTCTCTGGGGCCAACGTCCTGACTTTC	CASSTSLSGANVLTF
-	TRBV30	TRBJ1-4	TGTGCCTGGAGTGTAAAAGACACTTTTAATGAAAAACTGTTTTTT	CAWSVKDTFNEKLFF
TRBD1	TRBV7-9	TRBJ1-1	TGTGCCAGCAGCTCCACGGACAGGGGGAACACTGAAGCTTTCTTT	CASSSTDRGNTEAFF
-	TRBV7-8	TRBJ1-5	TGTGCCAGCAGCTTAGACAGGGCCTATAGCAATCAGCCCCAGCATTTT	CASSLDRAYSNQPQHF
TRBD1	TRBV12-3/TRBV12-4	TRBJ2-7	TGTGCCAGCAGTGACAGGGGGCTTTACGAGCAGTACTTC	CASSDRGLYEQYF
TRBD1	TRBV19	TRBJ1-5	TGTGCCACCGGGACAGGGGGCGTTCAGCCCCAGCATTTT	CATGTGGVQPQHF
-	TRBV29-1	TRBJ2-1	TGCAGCGTTGAAGATCACAGGTCGAACTCCTACAATGAGCAGTTCTTC	CSVEDHRSNSYNEQFF
-	TRBV6-6	TRBJ1-5	TGTGCCAGCAGTTACCCGGGGGATCAGCCCCAGCATTTT	CASSYPGDQPQHF
TRBD1	TRBV6-6	TRBJ1-3	TGTGCCAGCAGTTACGGGACAGGGGTAAACACCATATATTTT	CASSYGTGVNTIYF
TRBD2	TRBV9	TRBJ2-7	TGTGCCAGCAGCGTAGGAAGCGGGGGCCTCTACGAGCAGTACTTC	CASSVGSGGLYEQYF
TRBD1	TRBV29-1	TRBJ2-7	TGCAGCGTTAAACTATACAGGGGCGACGAGCAGTACTTC	CSVKLYRGDEQYF
TRBD1	TRBV24-1	TRBJ1-4	TGTGCCACCAGACACAGGGGCTTCTTCATCGGGCCCCTGTTTCCGACTAATGAAAAACTGTTTTTT	CATRHRGFFIGPLFPTNEKLFF
-	TRBV24-1	TRBJ2-1	TGTGCCACCAGTGATTTCAGGGTCCTGAGCTCCTACAATGAGCAGTTCTTC	CATSDFRVLSSYNEQFF
TRBD1	TRBV5-1	TRBJ1-4	TGCGCCAGCAGCTTGGTACCATCCGGACAGGGGTCTGAAAAACTGTTTTTT	CASSLVPSGQGSEKLFF
TRBD1	TRBV19	TRBJ1-2	TGTGCCAGTAGTCCACCTTCGACAGGGCGCGGCTACACCTTC	CASSPPSTGRGYTF
TRBD2	TRBV10-3	TRBJ2-1	TGTGCCATCAGTGAGACCACTAGCGGGGGGGCCGGTGAGCAGTTCTTC	CAISETTSGGAGEQFF
-	TRBV10-3	TRBJ1-1	TGTGCCATCAGTCGTCCTAACACTGAAGCTTTCTTT	CAISRPNTEAFF
-	TRBV7-9	TRBJ2-3	TGTGCCAGCAGCTTCGACCGGGGAGATACGCAGTATTTT	CASSFDRGDTQYF
-	TRBV11-2	TRBJ1-1	TGTGCCAGCAGCCCTCGAGGGGGGAACACTGAAGCTTTCTTT	CASSPRGGNTEAFF
-	TRBV18	TRBJ2-1	TGTGCCAGCTCACCCCCCCCGGGAAACAATGAGCAGTTCTTC	CASSPPPGNNEQFF
TRBD2	TRBV30	TRBJ2-7	TGTGCCTGGAGGGGGGGGACGGCGAAACACGAGCAGTACTTC	CAWRGGTAKHEQYF